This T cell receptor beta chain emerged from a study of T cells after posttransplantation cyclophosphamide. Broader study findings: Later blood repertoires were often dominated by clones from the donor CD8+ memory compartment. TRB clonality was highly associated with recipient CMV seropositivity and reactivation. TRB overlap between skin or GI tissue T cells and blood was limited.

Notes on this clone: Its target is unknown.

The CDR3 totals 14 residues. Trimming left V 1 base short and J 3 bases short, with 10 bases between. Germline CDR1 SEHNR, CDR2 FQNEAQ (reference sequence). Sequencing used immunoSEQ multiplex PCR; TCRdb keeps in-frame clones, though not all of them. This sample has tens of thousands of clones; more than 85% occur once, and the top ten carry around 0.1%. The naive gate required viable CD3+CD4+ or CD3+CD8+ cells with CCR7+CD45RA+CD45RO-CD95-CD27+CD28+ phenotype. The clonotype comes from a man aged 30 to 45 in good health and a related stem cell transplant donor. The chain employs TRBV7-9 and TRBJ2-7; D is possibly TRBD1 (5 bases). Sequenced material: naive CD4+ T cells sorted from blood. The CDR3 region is CASSLGGQGYEQYF. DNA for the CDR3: TGTGCCAGCAGCTTAGGGGGTCAGGGCTACGAGCAGTACTTC. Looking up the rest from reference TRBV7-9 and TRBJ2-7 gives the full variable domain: DTGVSQNPRHKITKRGQNVTFRCDPISEHNRLYWYRQTLGQGPEFLTYFQNEAQLEKSRLLSDRFSAERPKGSFSTLEIQRTEQGDSAMYLCASSLGGQGYEQYFGPGTRLTVT.